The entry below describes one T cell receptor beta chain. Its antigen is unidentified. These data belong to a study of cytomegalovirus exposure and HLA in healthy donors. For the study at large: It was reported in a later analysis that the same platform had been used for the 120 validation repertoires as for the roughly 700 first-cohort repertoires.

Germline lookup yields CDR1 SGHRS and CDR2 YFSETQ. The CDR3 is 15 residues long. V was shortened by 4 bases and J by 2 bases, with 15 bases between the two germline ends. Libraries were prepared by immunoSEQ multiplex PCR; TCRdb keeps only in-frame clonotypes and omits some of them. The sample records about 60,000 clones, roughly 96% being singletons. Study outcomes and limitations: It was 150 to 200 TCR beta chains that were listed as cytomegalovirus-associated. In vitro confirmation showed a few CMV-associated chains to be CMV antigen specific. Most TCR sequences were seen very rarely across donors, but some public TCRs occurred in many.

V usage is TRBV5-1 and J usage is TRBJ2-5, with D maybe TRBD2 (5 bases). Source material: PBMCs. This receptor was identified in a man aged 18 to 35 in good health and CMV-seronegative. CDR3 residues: CASSTLGGGQETQYF. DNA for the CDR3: TGCGCCAGCAGCACCCTAGGAGGCGGGCAAGAGACCCAGTACTTC.